This T cell receptor beta chain was recovered during a study of T-cell reconstitution after alpha-beta-depleted transplantation in children. This clonotype was seen at least ten times. Its target is unknown. The CDR3 extends over 13 amino acids. Germline V CDR1 and CDR2: MDHEN, SYDVKM. V lost 1 base and J 2 bases, leaving 6 bases between the germline ends. Unique molecular identifiers were built into the TCRbeta library. TCRdb independently ran MiXCR on the PCR reads; one entry per CDR3 protein. In the table there are around 440,000 distinct CDR3 sequences, roughly a tenth of which are singletons. Notes on the study in general: At one year after transplant, newly produced T cells mostly accounted for T-cell counts and diversity. The high TCRbeta diversity at day 60 in some patients came from surviving recipient T cells and thymic progenitors. About two months after transplant, alpha-beta T cells reportedly came from several hundred expanded graft clones.

This specimen was PBMCs, taken before TCRalphabeta/CD19-depleted stem cell transplant. V is TRBV28 and J is TRBJ2-7; D gene ambiguous. This sequence was found in a child between 2 and 9 years old with inherited bone marrow failure, due to receive a stem cell transplant. This CDR3 reads CASSLSHAYEQYF. CDR3 sequence (DNA): TGTGCCAGCAGTTTATCTCATGCCTACGAGCAGTACTTC.